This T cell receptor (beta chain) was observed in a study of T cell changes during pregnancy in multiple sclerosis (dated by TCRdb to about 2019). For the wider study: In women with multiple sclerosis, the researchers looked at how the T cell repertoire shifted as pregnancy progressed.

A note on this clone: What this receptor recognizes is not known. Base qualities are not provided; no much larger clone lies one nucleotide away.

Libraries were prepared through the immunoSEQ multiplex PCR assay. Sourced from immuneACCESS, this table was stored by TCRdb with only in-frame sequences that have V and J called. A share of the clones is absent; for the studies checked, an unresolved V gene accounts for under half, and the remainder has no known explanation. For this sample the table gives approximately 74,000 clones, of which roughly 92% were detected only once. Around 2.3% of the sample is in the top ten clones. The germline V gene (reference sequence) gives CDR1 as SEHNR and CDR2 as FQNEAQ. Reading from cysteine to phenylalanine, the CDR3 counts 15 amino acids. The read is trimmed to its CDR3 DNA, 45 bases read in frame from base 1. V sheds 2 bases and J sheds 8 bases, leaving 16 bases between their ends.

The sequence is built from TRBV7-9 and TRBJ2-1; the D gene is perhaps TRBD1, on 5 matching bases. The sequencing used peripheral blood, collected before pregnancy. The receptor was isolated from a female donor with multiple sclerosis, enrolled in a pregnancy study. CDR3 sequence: CASSLSPQGRDEQFF. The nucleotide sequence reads TGTGCCAGCAGCTTAAGCCCTCAGGGTCGAGATGAGCAGTTCTTC. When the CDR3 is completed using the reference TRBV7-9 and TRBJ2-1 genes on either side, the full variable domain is DTGVSQNPRHKITKRGQNVTFRCDPISEHNRLYWYRQTLGQGPEFLTYFQNEAQLEKSRLLSDRFSAERPKGSFSTLEIQRTEQGDSAMYLCASSLSPQGRDEQFFGPGTRLTVL.